These 27 T cell receptor beta chains were sequenced from one sample in a study of T cell changes during pregnancy in multiple sclerosis. Using immunoSEQ multiplex PCR, the repertoire was profiled, and TCRdb retains in-frame clones only, with some absent. The sample contains 36,000 or so clones, 70% to 90% of which appear only once. The material was CD8+ T cells from peripheral blood mononuclear cells, obtained in the third trimester of pregnancy. The receptors stem from a female donor with multiple sclerosis, enrolled in a pregnancy study.

This rearrangement joins TRBV21-1 to TRBJ1-1. TRBV21-1 is tagged as a pseudogene. The CDR3 is made up of 18 amino acids. This CDR3 reads CASSKGRGRAHRNTEAFF. The CDR3 DNA reads TGTGCCAGCAGCAAAGGGAGGGGCAGGGCCCACCGGAACACTGAAGCTTTCTTT.

CDR3 amino acids: CASSLGDRAEAFF. The CDR3 coding sequence is TGCGCCAGCAGCTTGGGGGACAGAGCTGAAGCTTTCTTT. The chain uses TRBV5-1 and TRBJ1-1; 7 positions agree with TRBD1. Germline CDR1 is SGHRS and CDR2 is YFSETQ. The CDR3 totals 13 residues. The V gene end was trimmed by 0 bases and the J gene end by 6 bases; junction bases not matched to a gene: 2.

The V call is TRBV27, the J call TRBJ2-7; no reliable D call. The germline V and J ends were trimmed by 6 bases and 7 bases, with 16 bases remaining between them. CDR3 length: 13 amino acids. In germline, CDR1 is MNHEY, CDR2 SMNVEV (reference sequence). CDR3 coding DNA: TGTGCCAGCAGCCGTGGAGTGGTTAGGGAGCAGTACTTC. Translation: CASSRGVVREQYF.

The chain carries TRBV7-2 and TRBJ1-2; 9 nucleotides agree with TRBD1. Germline assignment: CDR1 SGHTA and CDR2 FQGNSA. V lost 4 bases to trimming and J lost 12 bases; unmatched junction nucleotides: 9. This CDR3 has 13 amino acids. This CDR3 is CASSSRDRDYHTF. The CDR3 DNA reads as TGTGCCAGCAGCTCCCGGGACAGGGATTACCACACCTTC.

J is TRBJ2-1 and V is TRBV11-2; D might be TRBD2 (7 bases). Per the germline V gene, CDR1 is SGHAT and CDR2 is FQNNGV. Deletions cut 1 base from V and 4 bases from J, with 14 bases between. The CDR3 is made up of 16 amino acids. CDR3 DNA sequence: TGTGCCAGCAGCTTAGGGTGGGGGGGGCAATACAATGAGCAGTTCTTC. Protein product: CASSLGWGGQYNEQFF.

This clone was observed a few times. The chain links TRBV6-1 to TRBJ1-5; D unclear. The CDR3 contains 12 residues. V lost 6 bases and J lost 6, with 9 bases in between. Per germline, CDR1 MNHNS and CDR2 SASEGT. CDR3 protein: CASRAGGQPQHF. The CDR3 region has the DNA TGTGCCAGCAGGGCGGGAGGTCAGCCCCAGCATTTT.

The chain carries TRBV2 and TRBJ2-6; D remains unclear. Germline CDR1 SNHLY, CDR2 FYNNEI. CDR3 length: 14 amino acids. V was pared by 4 bases and J by 1 base, with 5 bases between. This CDR3 reads CASSVESGANVLTF. As DNA, the CDR3 is TGTGCCAGCAGTGTTGAGTCTGGGGCCAACGTCCTGACTTTC.

The V call is TRBV4-3, the J call TRBJ2-3; TRBD2 matches at 7 bases. With V trimmed by 1 base and J by 0 bases, 4 bases remained unmatched. This CDR3 has 16 residues. Germline CDR1 LGHNA, CDR2 YSLEER. The CDR3 DNA reads as TGCGCCAGCAGCCAAGGGAGCGGGGTTAGCACAGATACGCAGTATTTT. Its protein is CASSQGSGVSTDTQYF.

This clone appeared a single time. The J gene is TRBJ2-3, the V gene TRBV6-5, with 10 nucleotides matching TRBD2. CDR1 MNHEY and CDR2 SVGAGI come from the germline V gene. The V segment lost 2 bases and the J segment 5 bases; nucleotides outside the gene matches: 4. This CDR3 contains 15 residues. CDR3 DNA sequence: TGTGCCAGCAGTTACCAGGGACTAGCGCAAGATACGCAGTATTTT. Protein: CASSYQGLAQDTQYF.

The genes are TRBV5-1 and TRBJ1-1; 7 bases are a match to TRBD1. Germline V gene lookup returns CDR1 SGHRS and CDR2 YFSETQ. The CDR3 totals 15 residues. Trimming cost V 4 bases and J 0 bases; bases outside gene matches: 6. CDR3: CASSGGQTLNTEAFF. CDR3 DNA: TGCGCCAGCAGCGGGGGACAGACCCTGAACACTGAAGCTTTCTTT.

The chain is built from TRBV5-6 and TRBJ1-2, with D possibly matching TRBD1 (5 bases). The CDR3 is made up of 13 amino acids. Per the germline V gene, CDR1 is SGHDT and CDR2 is YYEEEE. V gave up 4 bases and J gave up 4 bases, with 11 bases separating them. CDR3 loop: CASSPTTGYGYTF. Written as DNA, the CDR3 is TGTGCCAGCAGCCCAACCACAGGCTATGGCTACACCTTC.

The chain is built from TRBV7-2 and TRBJ1-5, with D possibly matching TRBD1 (6 bases). The CDR3 sequence is 15 residues long. In germline, CDR1 is SGHTA, CDR2 FQGNSA. The V end was cut by 6 bases, the J end by 2 bases, with 14 bases between. CDR3 bases: TGTGCCAGCAGGCAGGGGAAATGGGGCAATCAGCCCCAGCATTTT. Its protein product is CASRQGKWGNQPQHF.

This chain uses TRBV7-9 with TRBJ2-1; a weak D match, TRBD2 (5 bases). Germline CDR1 is SEHNR and CDR2 is FQNEAQ (reference sequence). The V end lost 6 bases, the J end lost 6 bases, and 15 bases lay between the germline ends. This CDR3 is built from 14 residues. The CDR3 bases are TGTGCCAGCAGATTGACCGGGATCCGCAATGAGCAGTTCTTC. Its protein is CASRLTGIRNEQFF.

This chain uses TRBV30 with TRBJ1-1; D gene ambiguous. The ends were cut back, 2 bases at V and 3 bases at J, with 4 bases in the middle. Germline V gene sequence: CDR1 GTSNPN, CDR2 SVGIG (reference sequence). There are 11 residues in the CDR3. CDR3 loop: CAWSTDTEAFF. The CDR3 region has the DNA TGTGCCTGGAGTACGGACACTGAAGCTTTCTTT.

CDR3 loop: CASSLYGGGAILEAFF. CDR3 nucleotides: TGTGCCAGCAGCTTATACGGAGGGGGGGCCATACTTGAAGCTTTCTTT. This rearrangement joins TRBV7-2 to TRBJ1-1, with D tentatively TRBD1 (6 bases). Germline CDR1 is SGHTA and CDR2 is FQGNSA. The CDR3 length is 16 residues. Trimming shortened V by 2 bases and J by 7 bases, and 20 bases separated the two germline ends.

In this sample, this clone turned up once. The genes are TRBV10-3 and TRBJ1-2, with 8 bases identical to TRBD1. Germline loops: CDR1 ENHRY, CDR2 SYGVKD. CDR3 length: 19 residues. After removal of 3 bases from V and 7 bases from J, the junction contained 22 bases not matched to a gene. The CDR3 spells CAISEFGQGTVEGTGGYTF. In DNA, the CDR3 is TGTGCCATCAGTGAATTCGGACAGGGAACGGTAGAGGGAACGGGTGGCTACACCTTC.

Comments on this clone: The junction differs from germline at one of its ends, possibly a read error. This sequence joins TRBV27 and TRBJ1-5; D remains unclear. The CDR3 is 17 residues long. Per the germline V gene, CDR1 is MNHEY and CDR2 is SMNVEV (reference sequence). This CDR3 reads CASRLSGLAGNNQPQHF. The CDR3 DNA sequence: TGTGCCAGCAGGTTATCGGGGTTGGCGGGGAACAATCAGCCCCAGCATTTT.

The gene calls are TRBV7-9 and TRBJ2-1; 9 bases agree with TRBD2. Per the germline V gene, CDR1 is SEHNR and CDR2 is FQNEAQ (reference sequence). Trimming took 2 bases from V and 8 from J; bases not matched to a gene: 7. The CDR3 is made up of 15 amino acids. The CDR3 loop is CASSLQSGRPDEQFF. DNA of the CDR3: TGTGCCAGCAGCTTACAGAGCGGGAGGCCGGATGAGCAGTTCTTC.

The chain carries TRBV27 and TRBJ2-5; the D is unclear. CDR3 length: 15 residues. The germline CDR1 and CDR2 sequences are MNHEY and SMNVEV (reference sequence). V was trimmed by 2 bases and J by 2 bases, leaving 12 bases between them. This chain's CDR3 is CASSLLPRRQETQYF. CDR3 coding DNA: TGTGCCAGCAGTTTACTCCCCCGGCGGCAAGAGACCCAGTACTTC.

This rearrangement joins TRBV4-1 to TRBJ2-7; 7 bases fit TRBD2. The CDR3 extends over 15 amino acids. Germline trimming cut 0 bases from V and 1 base from J; bases unmatched to any gene: 3. Germline assignment: CDR1 MGHRA and CDR2 YSYEKL. CDR3 DNA sequence: TGCGCCAGCAGCCAAGACGGCGGGAGATCCTACGAGCAGTACTTC. Its translation is CASSQDGGRSYEQYF.

This clone appeared a few times. This rearrangement joins TRBV27 to TRBJ1-2; tentatively, D is TRBD1 (6 bases). V was clipped by 7 bases and J by 10 bases, with 19 bases between them. This CDR3 spans 13 amino acids. Germline lookup yields CDR1 MNHEY and CDR2 SMNVEV (reference sequence). The CDR3 here is CASKFYRDMVYTF. DNA for the CDR3: TGTGCCAGCAAATTCTACCGGGACATGGTCTACACCTTC.

The chain has TRBV10-1 and TRBJ2-1; 14 bases fit TRBD2. Germline CDR1 is WNHNN and CDR2 is SYGVQD (reference sequence). Unmatched junction bases numbered 2, after V lost 3 bases and J lost 7 bases. This CDR3 region has 15 residues. The CDR3 DNA sequence: TGCGCCAGCAGTGAAAGGACTAGCGGGAGGAATGAGCAGTTCTTC. Translating gives CASSERTSGRNEQFF.

This clone was recorded once. V is TRBV19 and J is TRBJ1-6, with 10 positions matching TRBD1. This CDR3 is 13 amino acids long. The V gene's germline CDR1 is LNHDA and CDR2 SQIVND (reference sequence). V trimming: 9 bases; J trimming: 9 bases; junction bases outside the gene matches: 5. The CDR3 sequence is CASAGTGVSPLHF. In DNA, the CDR3 is TGTGCCAGCGCCGGGACAGGGGTTTCACCCCTCCACTTT. The whole variable domain, filled in from reference TRBV19 and TRBJ1-6, reads DGGITQSPKYLFRKEGQNVTLSCEQNLNHDAMYWYRQDPGQGLRLIYYSQIVNDFQKGDIAEGYSVSREKKESFPLTVTSAQKNPTAFYLCASAGTGVSPLHFGNGTRLTVT.

The gene calls are TRBV6-5 and TRBJ1-5, with 7 positions matching TRBD1. The CDR3 is made up of 14 amino acids. The germline gives CDR1 MNHEY, CDR2 SVGAGI. Losses at the gene ends were 3 bases for V and 7 bases for J; bases not matched to a gene: 6. In nucleotides, the CDR3 is TGTGCCAGCAGTTATAGGACAGGCGGCCAGCCCCAGCATTTT. The encoded protein is CASSYRTGGQPQHF.

V is TRBV19 and J is TRBJ2-7; possible D gene TRBD2, 6 bases. CDR3 length: 14 residues. Germline-derived CDR1 and CDR2 are LNHDA and SQIVND (reference sequence). The V gene lost 11 bases and the J gene lost 0 bases, with 17 bases spanning the gap. The CDR3 region has the DNA TGTGCCGTAGGACGAGCGGGTGTCTCCTACGAGCAGTACTTC. Amino acids: CAVGRAGVSYEQYF.

This chain uses TRBV7-2 with TRBJ2-7; 10 nucleotides align to TRBD2. Germline lookup yields CDR1 SGHTA and CDR2 FQGNSA. V lost 6 bases and J lost 5; bases outside the gene matches: 7. This CDR3 is built from 14 residues. The CDR3 loop reads CASRSGTSADEQYF. The DNA for the CDR3 is TGTGCCAGCAGGTCCGGGACTAGCGCGGACGAGCAGTACTTC.

This chain uses TRBV12-2 with TRBJ2-1; TRBD2, the table's D call, was not compared with the DNA. TRBV12-2 is given as a pseudogene. CDR3 size: 21 residues. The CDR3 is CASRSIERNWGLAYSYNEQFF. CDR3 DNA sequence: TGTGCAAGTCGCTCGATCGAGCGTAATTGGGGACTAGCGTACTCCTACAATGAGCAGTTCTTC.